The clone carrying this T cell receptor beta chain has just one count. Trimming removed 4 bases from V and 2 bases from J; junction bases left unmatched: 3. The germline CDR1 and CDR2 sequences are WNHNN and SYGVQD (reference sequence). The CDR3 totals 14 residues. How the authors handled the data: Amplification from reference gene primers served as the basis for estimated nucleated cell counts. Clones were sequenced by immunoSEQ multiplex PCR, and TCRdb holds only the in-frame ones, with some missing. That table is the source of V, J and clone size, and D and trimming were worked out from the DNA. The sample lists about 200,000 clones, more than 65% occurring once. These data belong to a study of blood T cell repertoires in COVID-19. Overall study context: Whether acute or convalescent, the COVID-19 samples came from the United States, Italy and Spain. T cells, B-cell-depleted T cells, or PBMCs supplied cDNA or gDNA.

Sample: peripheral blood. The clonotype comes from an elderly woman with acute or convalescent COVID-19. This chain connects TRBV10-1 to TRBJ2-3; TRBD2 matches 7 bases. CDR3 bases: TGCGCCAGCAGTGGAGCGGGGCCCACAGATACGCAGTATTTT. Residues: CASSGAGPTDTQYF.